The rows below give T cell receptor beta chains drawn from one sample of a study of blood T cell repertoires in COVID-19. The repertoire was sequenced with immunoSEQ multiplex PCR; TCRdb's copy has only in-frame clones and lacks some. The repertoire consists of approximately 160,000 clones, with around four fifths occurring once and the leading ten covering around 7.9%. Material: PBMCs or T cells enriched from blood (not recorded which). The receptor set was obtained from a man in his forties or fifties who had recovered from COVID-19. Each CDR3 is given with its conserved first and last residue. The D gene is left open where the match is weak. The size entry is marked missing in some rows and otherwise reads once, few, many or a size class.

d_call: -
clone_size: -
j_call: TRBJ1-6
v_call: TRBV2
cdr3_aa: CASSEYRASSPLHF
cdr3_nt: TGTGCCAGCAGTGAATACAGGGCGAGCTCACCCCTCCACTTT

d_call: -
clone_size: -
j_call: TRBJ1-5
v_call: TRBV5-1
cdr3_aa: CASSLIPGNQPQHF
cdr3_nt: TGCGCCAGCAGCTTGATACCAGGGAATCAGCCCCAGCATTTT

d_call: -
clone_size: -
j_call: TRBJ2-7
v_call: TRBV23-1
cdr3_aa: CASSPSRGTYEQYF
cdr3_nt: TGCGCCAGCAGTCCAAGCAGGGGCACCTACGAGCAGTACTTC

d_call: TRBD1
clone_size: -
j_call: TRBJ1-6
v_call: TRBV4-2
cdr3_aa: CASSQGDRGFSPLHF
cdr3_nt: TGTGCCAGCAGCCAGGGGGACAGGGGTTTCTCACCCCTCCACTTT

d_call: TRBD2
clone_size: -
j_call: TRBJ2-3
v_call: TRBV4-2
cdr3_aa: CASSQSTSGSTDTQYF
cdr3_nt: TGTGCCAGCAGCCAAAGTACTAGCGGATCCACAGATACGCAGTATTTT

d_call: -
clone_size: -
j_call: TRBJ1-2
v_call: TRBV12-3/TRBV12-4
cdr3_aa: CASSLSPAGGYTF
cdr3_nt: TGTGCCAGCAGTTTATCGCCGGCGGGTGGCTACACCTTC

d_call: -
clone_size: -
j_call: TRBJ2-3
v_call: TRBV6-2/TRBV6-3
cdr3_aa: CASTPSATSRTDTQYF
cdr3_nt: TGTGCCAGCACCCCTTCGGCGACTAGTCGGACCGATACGCAGTATTTT

d_call: -
clone_size: -
j_call: TRBJ1-2
v_call: TRBV6-2/TRBV6-3
cdr3_aa: CASSYPGANYGYTF
cdr3_nt: TGTGCCAGCAGTTACCCCGGGGCTAACTATGGCTACACCTTC

d_call: -
clone_size: -
j_call: TRBJ1-6
v_call: TRBV3-1/TRBV3-2
cdr3_aa: CASSHAGGWSSYNSPLHF
cdr3_nt: TGTGCCAGCAGCCACGCCGGCGGCTGGAGCTCCTATAATTCACCCCTCCACTTT

d_call: TRBD2
clone_size: -
j_call: TRBJ2-7
v_call: TRBV7-2
cdr3_aa: CASSSAGTSSYEQYF
cdr3_nt: TGTGCCAGCAGCTCCGCCGGGACTAGCTCCTACGAGCAGTACTTC

d_call: TRBD2
clone_size: once
j_call: TRBJ2-5
v_call: TRBV11-3
cdr3_aa: CASSILGSAGGTQYF
cdr3_nt: TGTGCCAGCAGCATCCTCGGGTCGGCGGGGGGGACCCAGTACTTC

d_call: -
clone_size: -
j_call: TRBJ1-1
v_call: TRBV5-1
cdr3_aa: CASSLVQGRHTEAFF
cdr3_nt: TGCGCCAGCAGCTTGGTCCAGGGAAGGCACACTGAAGCTTTCTTT

d_call: -
clone_size: -
j_call: TRBJ2-5
v_call: TRBV2
cdr3_aa: CASSIREANQETQYF
cdr3_nt: TGTGCCAGCAGTATCAGGGAGGCCAACCAAGAGACCCAGTACTTC

d_call: -
clone_size: few
j_call: TRBJ2-1
v_call: TRBV4-1
cdr3_aa: CASSQDHGNEQFF
cdr3_nt: TGCGCCAGCAGCCAAGATCACGGGAATGAGCAGTTCTTC

d_call: -
clone_size: -
j_call: TRBJ2-5
v_call: TRBV5-4
cdr3_aa: CASSLGLGAPEQETQYF
cdr3_nt: TGTGCCAGCAGCTTGGGGCTGGGGGCACCGGAACAAGAGACCCAGTACTTC

d_call: TRBD1
clone_size: once
j_call: TRBJ1-2
v_call: TRBV4-2
cdr3_aa: CASSQVDRMGGYTF
cdr3_nt: TGTGCCAGCAGCCAAGTGGACAGGATGGGTGGCTACACCTTC